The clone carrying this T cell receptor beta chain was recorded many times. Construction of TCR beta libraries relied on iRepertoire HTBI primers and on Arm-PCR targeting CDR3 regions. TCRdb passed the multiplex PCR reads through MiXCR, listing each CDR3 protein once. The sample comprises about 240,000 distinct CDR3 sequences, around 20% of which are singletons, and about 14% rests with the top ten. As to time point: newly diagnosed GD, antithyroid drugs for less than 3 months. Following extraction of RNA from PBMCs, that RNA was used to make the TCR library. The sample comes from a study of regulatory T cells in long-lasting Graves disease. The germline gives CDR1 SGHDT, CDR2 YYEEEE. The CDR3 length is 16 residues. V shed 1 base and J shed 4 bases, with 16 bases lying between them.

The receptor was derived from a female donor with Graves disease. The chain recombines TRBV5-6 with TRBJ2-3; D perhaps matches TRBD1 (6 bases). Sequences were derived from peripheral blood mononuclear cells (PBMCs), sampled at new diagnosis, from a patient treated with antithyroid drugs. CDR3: CASSLRWRGGADTQYF. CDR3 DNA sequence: TGTGCCAGCAGCTTGAGGTGGCGAGGGGGTGCAGATACGCAGTATTTT.